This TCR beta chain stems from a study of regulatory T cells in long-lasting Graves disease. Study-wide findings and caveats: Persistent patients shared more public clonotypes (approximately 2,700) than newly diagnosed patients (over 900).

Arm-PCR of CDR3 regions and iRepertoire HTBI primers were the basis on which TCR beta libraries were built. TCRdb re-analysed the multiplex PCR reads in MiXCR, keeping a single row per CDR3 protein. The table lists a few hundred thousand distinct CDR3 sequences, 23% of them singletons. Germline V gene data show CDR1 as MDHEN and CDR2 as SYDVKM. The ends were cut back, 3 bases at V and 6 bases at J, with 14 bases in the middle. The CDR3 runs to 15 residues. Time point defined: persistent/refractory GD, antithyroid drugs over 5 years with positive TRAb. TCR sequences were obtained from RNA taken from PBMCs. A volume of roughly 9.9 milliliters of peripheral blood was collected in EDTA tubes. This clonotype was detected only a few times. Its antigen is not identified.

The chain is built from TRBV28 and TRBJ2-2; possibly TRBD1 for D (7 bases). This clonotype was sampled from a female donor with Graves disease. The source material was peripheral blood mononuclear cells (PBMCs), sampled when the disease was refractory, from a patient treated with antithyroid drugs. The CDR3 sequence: CASSLAGQFPGELFF. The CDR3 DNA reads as TGTGCCAGCAGTTTGGCGGGACAGTTCCCCGGGGAGCTGTTTTTT. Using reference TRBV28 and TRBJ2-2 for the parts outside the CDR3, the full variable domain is DVKVTQSSRYLVKRTGEKVFLECVQDMDHENMFWYRQDPGLGLRLIYFSYDVKMKEKGDIPEGYSVSREKKERFSLILESASTNQTSMYLCASSLAGQFPGELFFGEGSRLTVL.